This T cell receptor beta chain was sequenced in a study of shared clonotypes between healthy human individuals. Per germline, CDR1 MGHRA and CDR2 YSYEKL. The CDR3 is made up of 18 amino acids. V was pared by 4 bases and J by 0 bases, with 14 bases of the junction left unmatched. Only in-frame clones appear in the TCRdb table, and some are missing; sequencing was by immunoSEQ multiplex PCR. The table records approximately 500,000 clones, 95% to 97% of them present only once. Sequencing was performed on naive CD4+ T cells sorted from blood. Subset specified: CD45RA+ positively selected. The sequence derives from a woman aged 30 to 39 in good health. The V gene is TRBV4-1, the J gene TRBJ1-2; 7 bases match TRBD1. The CDR3 DNA follows: TGCGCCAGCAGCCCCTCCAGGCGGGGACAGCAGCCTAACTATGGCTACACCTTC. Protein product: CASSPSRRGQQPNYGYTF.